This TCR beta chain was identified in a study of OX40 agonist ivuxolimab in advanced cancers. Turning to the study itself: The patients' treatment was ivuxolimab, an agonistic anti-OX40 (CD134) antibody. Males comprised approximately 81% of the group, whose mean age was around 62 years (range roughly 20 to 85). Three patients, one with hepatocellular carcinoma and two with cutaneous melanoma, responded partially.

Study-level points and caveats: Clonal expansion among partial responders at 0.1-3.0 mg/kg ranked near the lowest.

In germline, CDR1 is MNHEY, CDR2 SVGAGI. The germline V and J ends were trimmed by 8 bases and 0 bases, with 5 bases remaining between them. The CDR3 totals 12 residues. Details on this clone: Antigen specificity is unknown.

Only in-frame clones appear in the TCRdb table, and some are missing; sequencing was by immunoSEQ multiplex PCR. Of about 38,000 clones in the sample, about 84% were seen once. Sequenced here: CD4+ or CD8+ T cells sorted from blood, sampled in a trial of the OX40 agonist ivuxolimab. This rearrangement joins TRBV6-5 to TRBJ1-5; D gene unclear. The source of this sequence is an adult with an advanced solid tumor such as melanoma, head and neck, liver or kidney cancer. The CDR3 protein is CASRNSNQPQHF. In DNA, the CDR3 is TGTGCCAGCCGAAATAGCAATCAGCCCCAGCATTTT.